These 7 T cell receptor beta chains originate from one sample sequenced in a study of cytomegalovirus exposure and HLA in healthy donors. The PCR used 60 Vbeta and 13 Jbeta primers. Assay: immunoSEQ multiplex PCR; the TCRdb copy retains only in-frame clones and omits some. The profile shows approximately 150,000 clones, 81% of them singletons. Sequencing was performed on PBMCs. These receptors originate from a woman aged 45 to 65 in good health and CMV-seronegative.

The sample holds one count of this clone. The rearrangement uses TRBV29-1 and TRBJ1-1, with a possible D match to TRBD1 (5 bases). The germline V and J ends were trimmed by 1 base and 3 bases, with 9 bases remaining between them. CDR1 and CDR2 from the germline V gene are SQVTM and ANQGSEA. CDR3 length: 13 residues. This CDR3 is CSVEVQGDTEAFF. The CDR3 DNA is TGCAGCGTTGAAGTCCAAGGGGACACTGAAGCTTTCTTT.

The chain recombines TRBV5-6 with TRBJ2-2; TRBD1 matches at 8 bases. V lost 0 bases and J lost 1; bases outside the gene matches: 5. The CDR3 covers 17 residues. Looked up from germline, CDR1 is SGHDT and CDR2 is YYEEEE. The CDR3 is CASSLAPGQGNTGELFF. CDR3 DNA: TGTGCCAGCAGCTTGGCCCCAGGACAGGGGAACACCGGGGAGCTGTTTTTT.

The rearrangement uses TRBV7-2 and TRBJ2-3, with 13 bases identical to TRBD2. V lost 5 bases to trimming and J lost 10 bases; unmatched junction nucleotides: 6. The germline V gene encodes CDR1 SGHTA and CDR2 FQGNSA. This CDR3 is built from 14 residues. In DNA, the CDR3 is TGTGCCAGCAGCCCAGGGACTAGCGGGAACGCGCAGTATTTT. Translation gives CASSPGTSGNAQYF.

This clone has more than one count but fewer than ten. J is TRBJ1-1 and V is TRBV6-4; D may be TRBD1 (5 bases). Germline CDR1 is MRHNA and CDR2 is SNTAGT. The CDR3 has 18 amino acids. V lost 4 bases and J 8 bases, leaving 29 bases between the germline ends. CDR3 sequence: CASSGLFPGTRGVCEAFF. The CDR3 DNA reads as TGTGCCAGCAGTGGCTTATTTCCCGGGACTAGAGGGGTCTGCGAAGCTTTCTTT.

Ten or more counts support this clone. The V gene is TRBV28, the J gene TRBJ1-4; tentatively, D is TRBD1 (6 bases). This CDR3 spans 16 amino acids. The V end lost 4 bases, the J end lost 3 bases, and 15 bases lay between the germline ends. The germline V gene encodes CDR1 MDHEN and CDR2 SYDVKM. DNA for the CDR3: TGTGCCAGCAGTTCCTCCCGGGACACCTCTAATGAAAAACTGTTTTTT. This encodes CASSSSRDTSNEKLFF.

The CDR3 nucleotides are TGTGCCAGCAGTCAAACGTCCGGGGGTATCTACAATGAGCAGTTCTTC. Encoded protein: CASSQTSGGIYNEQFF. The rearrangement joins TRBV9 to TRBJ2-1; weak D call: TRBD2 (6 bases). The CDR3 has 16 residues. Germline lookup yields CDR1 SGDLS and CDR2 YYNGEE. Between the trimmed V and J ends, which lost 5 bases and 3 bases, there was a span of 18 bases.

The chain recombines TRBV11-2 with TRBJ2-5; 10 nucleotides match TRBD2. Trimming at V came to 7 bases and at J to 3 bases, leaving 8 bases not matched to a gene. CDR1 and CDR2 from the germline V gene are SGHAT and FQNNGV. This CDR3 is 15 amino acids long. Here the CDR3 DNA reads TGTGCCAGCATCGCACTCGGACTAGCGGAAGAGACCCAGTACTTC. Its protein is CASIALGLAEETQYF. Drawing the rest from reference TRBV11-2 and TRBJ2-5, the complete variable domain is EAGVAQSPRYKIIEKRQSVAFWCNPISGHATLYWYQQILGQGPKLLIQFQNNGVVDDSQLPKDRFSAERLKGVDSTLKIQPAKLEDSAVYLCASIALGLAEETQYFGPGTRLLVL.